The 16 T cell receptor beta chains in this list originate from one sample, sequenced in a study of blood T cell repertoires in COVID-19. Profiled with immunoSEQ multiplex PCR; TCRdb holds only in-frame clones, not every one. Of roughly 160,000 clones in the sample, around 79% are singletons; the top ten hold about 20%. Sequenced material: PBMCs or T cells enriched from blood (not recorded which). The origin of the receptors is a woman between 65 and 79 years old in a cohort exposed to, infected with or recovered from COVID-19 (not recorded which).

V and J are TRBV18 and TRBJ1-2, with D unresolved. Trimming removed 3 bases at V and 2 bases at J, with 10 bases between. The CDR3 runs to 14 residues. Germline V lookup: CDR1 KGHSH, CDR2 LQKENI. The CDR3 DNA reads TGTGCCAGCTCACCTAGAGATACGAACTATGGCTACACCTTC. Translated: CASSPRDTNYGYTF.

This clone was picked up one time. V usage is TRBV18 and J usage is TRBJ2-1; 12 bases map to TRBD1. Trimming at V came to 4 bases and at J to 9 bases, leaving 7 bases not matched to a gene. The germline CDR1 and CDR2 sequences are KGHSH and LQKENI. The CDR3 extends over 15 amino acids. The CDR3 DNA sequence: TGTGCCAGCTCACGGGCGGGACAGGGGGCTGGTGAGCAGTTCTTC. This codes for CASSRAGQGAGEQFF.

The V and J genes are TRBV29-1 and TRBJ2-1; 8 bases are shared with TRBD1. Trimming removed 1 base from V and 1 base from J; junction bases left unmatched: 3. The CDR3 is 15 amino acids. In germline, CDR1 is SQVTM, CDR2 ANQGSEA. CDR3 bases: TGCAGCGTTGAAGGGACAGGGACGTCCTACAATGAGCAGTTCTTC. Its translation: CSVEGTGTSYNEQFF.

The V gene is TRBV7-9, the J gene TRBJ2-7; 14 nucleotides match TRBD2. J lost 3 bases, V lost 5 bases, and 3 bases had no gene match. Germline-derived CDR1 and CDR2 are SEHNR and FQNEAQ (reference sequence). The CDR3 consists of 15 residues. The CDR3 here is CASSRGLAGGYEQYF. The CDR3 nucleotides read TGTGCCAGCAGCCGCGGACTAGCGGGAGGCTACGAGCAGTACTTC.

This clone has only one observation. This chain connects TRBV5-1 to TRBJ2-2, with 11 bases fitting TRBD2. The CDR3 totals 17 residues. Per the germline V gene, CDR1 is SGHRS and CDR2 is YFSETQ. V gave up 5 bases and J gave up 7 bases; unmatched junction bases: 13. The CDR3 region has the DNA TGCGCCAGCAGTCGAAAATTAGCGGGAGGGCCTGTCGGGGAGCTGTTTTTT. Its translation is CASSRKLAGGPVGELFF. Looking up the rest from reference TRBV5-1 and TRBJ2-2 gives the full variable domain: KAGVTQTPRYLIKTRGQQVTLSCSPISGHRSVSWYQQTPGQGLQFLFEYFSETQRNKGNFPGRFSGRQFSNSRSEMNVSTLELGDSALYLCASSRKLAGGPVGELFFGEGSRLTVL.

This chain uses TRBV28 with TRBJ2-2; TRBD2 is a possible D gene (7 bases). CDR1 MDHEN and CDR2 SYDVKM come from the germline V gene. With 3 bases removed from V and 4 bases from J, the gap between germline ends came to 18 bases. This CDR3 region has 17 residues. CDR3: CASSFSRGASSTGELFF. The CDR3 DNA follows: TGTGCCAGCAGTTTTTCCCGGGGGGCTTCTTCCACCGGGGAGCTGTTTTTT.

The rearrangement links TRBV7-2 to TRBJ2-3; D gene unclear. Germline lookup yields CDR1 SGHTA and CDR2 FQGNSA. With 2 bases removed from V and 3 bases from J, the gap between germline ends came to 9 bases. This CDR3 has 14 residues. CDR3 in DNA: TGTGCCAGCAGCTTAAAGTCCGGGACAGATACGCAGTATTTT. Its translation is CASSLKSGTDTQYF.

CDR3 loop: CASRTTRPGAYEQYF. As DNA, the CDR3 is TGTGCCAGCAGGACGACTAGGCCGGGGGCCTACGAGCAGTACTTC. This sequence joins TRBV6-5 and TRBJ2-7; a possible D gene is TRBD2 (6 bases). With 6 bases removed from V and 2 bases from J, the gap between germline ends came to 17 bases. The CDR3 runs to 15 residues. The V gene's germline CDR1 is MNHEY and CDR2 SVGAGI.

The chain couples TRBV25-1 to TRBJ1-2; D remains ambiguous. Trimming shortened V by 5 bases and J by 1 base, and 2 bases separated the two germline ends. The CDR3 runs 11 residues. The germline CDR1 and CDR2 sequences are MGHDK and SYGVNS. CDR3 region: CASSLNYGYTF. In DNA, the CDR3 is TGTGCCAGCAGTCTTAACTATGGCTACACCTTC.

The V and J genes are TRBV5-4 and TRBJ2-7, with 8 positions matching TRBD2. The CDR3 spans 14 residues. Trimming at V came to 4 bases and at J to 6 bases, leaving 9 bases not matched to a gene. CDR1 SGHNT and CDR2 YYREEE come from the germline V gene (reference sequence). The CDR3 here is CASSILGGVGEQYF. CDR3 coding DNA: TGTGCCAGCAGCATCCTCGGGGGGGTGGGCGAGCAGTACTTC.

V is TRBV12-3 or TRBV12-4 and J is TRBJ1-2; TRBD1 might be the D (5 bases). V lost 3 bases and J lost 3, with 8 bases in between. This CDR3 spans 13 amino acids. The CDR3 DNA sequence: TGTGCCAGCAGTTTTCGGGGGTACTATGGCTACACCTTC. It encodes CASSFRGYYGYTF.

V gene TRBV21-1 combines with J gene TRBJ1-1. TRBV21-1 is labeled a pseudogene. The length of the CDR3 is 14 residues. The DNA of the CDR3 is TGTGCCAGCAGCAAAGCTAAGGGAGGGGGTGAAGCTTTCTTT. It codes for CASSKAKGGGEAFF.

This rearrangement joins TRBV11-2 to TRBJ2-1; the match to TRBD2 covers 9 bases. The V and J ends lost 2 bases and 4 bases, in that order; junction bases with no gene match: 3. Germline CDR1 reads SGHAT; CDR2 reads FQNNGV. The CDR3 is made up of 15 amino acids. This CDR3 is CASSLSAGGYNEQFF. The CDR3 coding sequence is TGTGCCAGCAGCTTATCCGCGGGGGGGTACAATGAGCAGTTCTTC.

The genes are TRBV10-1 and TRBJ2-1; 7 bases fit TRBD1. This CDR3 has 13 residues. Germline V gene lookup returns CDR1 WNHNN and CDR2 SYGVQD (reference sequence). The V and J ends lost 6 bases and 6 bases, in that order; junction bases with no gene match: 5. CDR3 region: CASRATGTNEQFF. DNA for the CDR3: TGCGCCAGCAGGGCGACAGGGACCAATGAGCAGTTCTTC.

The chain is built from TRBV28 and TRBJ2-1; 9 nucleotides match TRBD1. The CDR3 extends over 14 amino acids. V shed 5 bases, J shed 9 bases, and the junction held 8 bases outside the gene matches. In germline, CDR1 is MDHEN, CDR2 SYDVKM. The CDR3 DNA sequence: TGTGCCAGCAGTCCCGGGACAGGGAGTTTTGAGCAGTTCTTC. This gives the protein CASSPGTGSFEQFF.

The V call is TRBV28, the J call TRBJ2-7; 11 bases are shared with TRBD2. V shed 2 bases, J shed 3 bases, and the junction held 9 bases outside the gene matches. Germline values: CDR1 MDHEN, CDR2 SYDVKM. The CDR3 runs to 17 residues. The CDR3 coding sequence is TGTGCCAGCAGTTTAGGTAGCGGGAGGGCAGGAAGCTACGAGCAGTACTTC. This encodes CASSLGSGRAGSYEQYF. Drawing the rest from reference TRBV28 and TRBJ2-7, the complete variable domain is DVKVTQSSRYLVKRTGEKVFLECVQDMDHENMFWYRQDPGLGLRLIYFSYDVKMKEKGDIPEGYSVSREKKERFSLILESASTNQTSMYLCASSLGSGRAGSYEQYFGPGTRLTVT.